This T cell receptor (beta chain) was sequenced during a study of T cell responses to AZD1222 COVID-19 vaccine (dated by TCRdb to about 2021). Some background on the complete study: TCR sequencing was performed for 230 to 250 trial participants, of whom about 210 were given two doses of AZD1222 and around 25 were given two doses of MenACWY control vaccine. Trial participants were enrolled by age into subgroups of 18-55, 56-69 and 70-plus years, and around 150, 28 and 57 TCR-sequenced participants, respectively, were included in these subgroups. General findings and caveats noted by the study authors: The whole spike protein was spanned by vaccine-associated CD4 TCRs, and dominant responses were seen in regions 160-218 and 743-854. Most participants were white British and females outnumbered males, and the authors suggested that clonal diversity may have been underestimated. A significant rise in spike-specific TCR breadth and depth was observed after two AZD1222 doses relative to day 0 and relative to MenACWY recipients. Conclusions about previously exposed vaccinees are limited, since just five to seven AZD1222 recipients were seropositive for SARS-CoV-2 at baseline. Epitopes outside the regions mutated in the B.1.351 and B.1.1.7 variants were reportedly recognized by nearly half of the unique spike-specific TCRs. The 56-69-year group was small, and its depth increase did not reach significance, likely because of low power. Because no day 14 peak-response samples were available, the repertoires could be characterized only after the peak T cell response.

The CDR3 regions of human TCRbeta chains were analyzed by immunosequencing. The paper's processing steps were these. TCRs in the repertoires were matched against a reference library of SARS-CoV-2-specific TCRs that had been generated with the MIRA antigen-specificity platform. Breadth was defined as the fraction of unique TCRs that were SARS-CoV-2-associated. Depth was defined as the fraction of total T cells that were SARS-CoV-2-associated. Each spike-specific TCR was assigned to its reactive spike region and to a CD4 or CD8 class using the MIRA data. Log10-transformed breadth and depth values were compared by one-way ANOVA with Sidak's multiple comparisons tests. TCRdb holds this immuneACCESS table with in-frame rearrangements only. Some clones are missing; in checked studies, unresolved V genes explain under half, and the rest has no known cause. V, J and clone size were drawn from that table, and D and trimming were deduced from the DNA. This sample has about 150,000 clones in its table, and 75% to 90% of those were observed once. The top ten clones comprise roughly 7% of the sample.

Points on this clone: Its antigen specificity is not known. Within one base of it there is no much larger clone, and no base qualities were kept.

Taken from the germline V gene (reference sequence), the CDR1 and CDR2 loops are LNHDA and SQIVND. CDR3 length: 16 amino acids, cysteine to phenylalanine. Of all the DNA, just the CDR3 is kept, 48 bases in frame from base 1. V was cut back by 3 bases and J by 5 bases, leaving a gap of 16 bases between them. The sample's time point label, in plain terms: sample from adult after SARS-CoV-2 infection, after symptom onset. A couple of convalescent COVID-19 patients, sampled after symptom onset from adults with prior SARS-CoV-2 infection, were also TCR-sequenced for comparison. This receptor was taken from an adult who had recovered from COVID-19. The rearranged chain carries TRBV19 and TRBJ2-2, with the D assignment possibly TRBD1 or TRBD2, given 6 matching bases for each. The specimen was peripheral blood, collected after recovery from COVID-19. For the CDR3, the sequence is CASSILGGIGTGELFF. In nucleotides, the sequence is TGTGCCAGTAGTATTCTCGGGGGCATAGGGACCGGGGAGCTGTTTTTT.